The clone carrying this T cell receptor beta chain was detected once. The sample comes from a study of blood T cell repertoires in COVID-19. V gave up 4 bases and J gave up 0 bases, with 10 bases separating them. This CDR3 comprises 14 residues. Germline assignment: CDR1 LNHDA and CDR2 SQIVND (reference sequence). Method: immunoSEQ multiplex PCR; TCRdb's copy keeps in-frame clones and lacks some. The table records more than 250,000 clones, approximately 83% of them present only once. This chain joins TRBV19 and TRBJ2-7; a possible D gene is TRBD1 (6 bases). Sequences were obtained from peripheral blood. This TCR derives from a woman between 25 and 40 years old who had recovered from COVID-19. In nucleotides, the CDR3 is TGTGCCAGTAGTACGTGGGACACCTCCTACGAGCAGTACTTC. Protein sequence: CASSTWDTSYEQYF.